This T cell receptor beta chain is from a study of early T cells in non-severe SARS-CoV-2 infection. TCRdb re-called the 5' RACE reads with MiXCR, one entry per CDR3 protein. Of about 98,000 distinct CDR3 sequences in the sample, approximately 11% were seen once. Trimming removed 5 bases from V and 8 bases from J; junction bases left unmatched: 7. The CDR3 totals 14 residues. Germline lookup yields CDR1 MDHEN and CDR2 SYDVKM. A few counts support this clonotype. Sequences were obtained from whole blood. The sequence came from an adult who was a healthcare worker with PCR-confirmed SARS-CoV-2 infection or an uninfected control (not recorded which). This chain links TRBV28 with TRBJ1-4; 8 nucleotides line up with TRBD1. The CDR3 region is CASSPRGREEKLFF. CDR3 nucleotide sequence: TGTGCCAGCAGTCCCAGGGGGCGCGAAGAAAAACTGTTTTTT.